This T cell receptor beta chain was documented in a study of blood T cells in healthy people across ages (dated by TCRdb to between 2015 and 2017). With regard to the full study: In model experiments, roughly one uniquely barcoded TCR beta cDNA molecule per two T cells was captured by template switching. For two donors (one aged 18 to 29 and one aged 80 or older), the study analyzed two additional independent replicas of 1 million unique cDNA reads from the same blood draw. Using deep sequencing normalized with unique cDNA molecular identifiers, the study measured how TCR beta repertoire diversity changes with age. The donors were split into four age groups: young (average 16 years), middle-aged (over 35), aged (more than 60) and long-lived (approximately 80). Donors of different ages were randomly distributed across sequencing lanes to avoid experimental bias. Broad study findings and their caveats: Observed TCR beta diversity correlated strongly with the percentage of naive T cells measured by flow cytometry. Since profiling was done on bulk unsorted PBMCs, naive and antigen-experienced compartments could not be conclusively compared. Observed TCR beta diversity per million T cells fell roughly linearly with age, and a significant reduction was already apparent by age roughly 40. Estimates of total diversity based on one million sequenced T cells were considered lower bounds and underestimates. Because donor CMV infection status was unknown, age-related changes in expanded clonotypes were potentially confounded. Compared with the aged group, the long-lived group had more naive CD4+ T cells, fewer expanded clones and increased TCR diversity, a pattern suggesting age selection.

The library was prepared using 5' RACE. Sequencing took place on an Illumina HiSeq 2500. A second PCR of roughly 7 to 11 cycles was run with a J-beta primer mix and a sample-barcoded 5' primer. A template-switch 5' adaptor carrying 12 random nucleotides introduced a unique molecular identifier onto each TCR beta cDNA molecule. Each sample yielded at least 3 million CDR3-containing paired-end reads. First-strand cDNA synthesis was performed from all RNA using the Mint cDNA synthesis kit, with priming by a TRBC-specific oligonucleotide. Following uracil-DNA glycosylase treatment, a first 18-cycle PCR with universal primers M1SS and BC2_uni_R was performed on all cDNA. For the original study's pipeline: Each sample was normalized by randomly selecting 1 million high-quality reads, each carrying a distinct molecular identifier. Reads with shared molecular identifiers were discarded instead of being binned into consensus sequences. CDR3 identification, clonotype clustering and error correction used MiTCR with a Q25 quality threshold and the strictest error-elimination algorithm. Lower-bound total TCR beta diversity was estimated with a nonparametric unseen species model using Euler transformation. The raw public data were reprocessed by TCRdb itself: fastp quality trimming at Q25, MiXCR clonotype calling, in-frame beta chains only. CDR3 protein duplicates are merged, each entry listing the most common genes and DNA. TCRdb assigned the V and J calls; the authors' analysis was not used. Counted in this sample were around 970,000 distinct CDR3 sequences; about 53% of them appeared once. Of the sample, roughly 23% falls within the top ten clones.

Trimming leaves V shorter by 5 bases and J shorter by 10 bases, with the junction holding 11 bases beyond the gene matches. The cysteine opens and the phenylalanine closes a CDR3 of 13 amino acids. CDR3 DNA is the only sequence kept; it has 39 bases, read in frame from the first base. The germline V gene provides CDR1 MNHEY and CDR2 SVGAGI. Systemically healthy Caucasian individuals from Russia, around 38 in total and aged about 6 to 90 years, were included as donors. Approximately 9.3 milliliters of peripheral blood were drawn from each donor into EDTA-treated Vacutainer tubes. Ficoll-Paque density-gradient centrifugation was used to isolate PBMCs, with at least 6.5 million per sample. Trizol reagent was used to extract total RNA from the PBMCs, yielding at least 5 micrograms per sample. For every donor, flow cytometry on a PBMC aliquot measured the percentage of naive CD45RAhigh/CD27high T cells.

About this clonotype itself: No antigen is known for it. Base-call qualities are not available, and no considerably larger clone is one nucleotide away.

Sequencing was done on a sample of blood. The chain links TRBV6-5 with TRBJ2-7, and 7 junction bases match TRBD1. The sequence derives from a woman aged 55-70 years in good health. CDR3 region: CASSIGTAETQYF. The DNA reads TGTGCCAGCAGTATCGGGACAGCGGAAACCCAGTACTTC.